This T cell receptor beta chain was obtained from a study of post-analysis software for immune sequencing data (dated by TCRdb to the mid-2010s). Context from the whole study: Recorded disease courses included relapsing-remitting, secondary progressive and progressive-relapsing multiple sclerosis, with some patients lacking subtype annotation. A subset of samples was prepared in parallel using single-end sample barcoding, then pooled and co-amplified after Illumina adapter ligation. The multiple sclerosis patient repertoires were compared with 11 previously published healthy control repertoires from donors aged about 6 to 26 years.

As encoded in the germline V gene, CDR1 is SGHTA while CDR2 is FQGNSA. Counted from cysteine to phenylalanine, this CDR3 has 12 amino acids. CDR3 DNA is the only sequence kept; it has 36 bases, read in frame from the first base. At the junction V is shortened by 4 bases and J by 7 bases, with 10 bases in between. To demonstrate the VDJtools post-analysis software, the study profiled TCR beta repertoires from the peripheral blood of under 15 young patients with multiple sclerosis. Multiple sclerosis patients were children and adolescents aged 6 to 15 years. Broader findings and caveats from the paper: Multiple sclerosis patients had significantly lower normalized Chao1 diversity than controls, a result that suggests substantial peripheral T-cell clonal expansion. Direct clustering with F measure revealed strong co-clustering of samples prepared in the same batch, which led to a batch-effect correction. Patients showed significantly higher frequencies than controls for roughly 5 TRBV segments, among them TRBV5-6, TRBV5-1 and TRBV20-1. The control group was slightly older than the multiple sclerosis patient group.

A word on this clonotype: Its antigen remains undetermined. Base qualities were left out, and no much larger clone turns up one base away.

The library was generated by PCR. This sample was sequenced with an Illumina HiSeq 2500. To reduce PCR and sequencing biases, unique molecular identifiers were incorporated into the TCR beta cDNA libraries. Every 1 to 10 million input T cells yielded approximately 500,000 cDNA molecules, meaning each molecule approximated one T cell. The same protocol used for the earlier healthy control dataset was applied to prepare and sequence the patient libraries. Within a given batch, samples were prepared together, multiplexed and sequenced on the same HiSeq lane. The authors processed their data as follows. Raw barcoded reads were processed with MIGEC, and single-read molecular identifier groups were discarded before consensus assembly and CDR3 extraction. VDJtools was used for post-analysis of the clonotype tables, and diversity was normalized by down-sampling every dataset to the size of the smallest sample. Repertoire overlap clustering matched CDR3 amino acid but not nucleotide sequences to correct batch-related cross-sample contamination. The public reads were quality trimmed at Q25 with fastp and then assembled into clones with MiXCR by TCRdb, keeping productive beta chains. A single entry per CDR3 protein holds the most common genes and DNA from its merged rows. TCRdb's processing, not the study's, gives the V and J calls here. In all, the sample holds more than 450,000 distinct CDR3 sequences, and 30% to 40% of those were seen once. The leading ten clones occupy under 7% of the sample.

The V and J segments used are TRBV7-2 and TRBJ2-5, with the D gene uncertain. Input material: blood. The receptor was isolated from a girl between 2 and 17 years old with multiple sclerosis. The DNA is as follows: TGTGCCAGCAGCTCATCAACCGGGACCCAGTACTTC. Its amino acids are CASSSSTGTQYF.